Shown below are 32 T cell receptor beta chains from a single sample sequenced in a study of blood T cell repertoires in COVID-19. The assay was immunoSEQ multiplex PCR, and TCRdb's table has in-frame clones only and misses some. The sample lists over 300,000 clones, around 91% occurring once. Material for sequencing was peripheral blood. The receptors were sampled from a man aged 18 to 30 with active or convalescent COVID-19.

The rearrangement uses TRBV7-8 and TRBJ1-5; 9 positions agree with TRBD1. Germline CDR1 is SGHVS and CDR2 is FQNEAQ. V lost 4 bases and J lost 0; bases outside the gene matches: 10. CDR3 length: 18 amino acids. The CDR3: CASSWKTGTGYSNQPQHF. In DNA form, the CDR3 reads TGTGCCAGCAGCTGGAAAACCGGGACAGGGTATAGCAATCAGCCCCAGCATTTT.

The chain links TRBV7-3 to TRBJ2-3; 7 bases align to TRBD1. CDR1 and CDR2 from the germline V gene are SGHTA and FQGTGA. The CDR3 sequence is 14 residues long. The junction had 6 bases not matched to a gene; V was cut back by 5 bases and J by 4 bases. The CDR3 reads CASSPHRGADTQYF. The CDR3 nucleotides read TGTGCCAGCAGCCCGCACAGGGGCGCAGATACGCAGTATTTT.

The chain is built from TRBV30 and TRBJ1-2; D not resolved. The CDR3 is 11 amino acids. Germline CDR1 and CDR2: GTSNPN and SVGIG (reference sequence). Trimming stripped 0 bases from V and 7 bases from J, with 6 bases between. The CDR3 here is CAWSVRIGYTF. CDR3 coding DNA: TGTGCCTGGAGTGTCAGGATTGGCTACACCTTC.

The CDR3 spells CASSLELAVYEQYF. The CDR3 nucleotides are TGTGCCAGCAGCTTAGAACTAGCGGTCTACGAGCAGTACTTC. The chain joins TRBV7-2 to TRBJ2-7; 8 bases match TRBD2. The CDR3 is 14 amino acids. Germline CDR1 and CDR2: SGHTA and FQGNSA. Unmatched junction bases numbered 2, after V lost 1 base and J lost 3 bases.

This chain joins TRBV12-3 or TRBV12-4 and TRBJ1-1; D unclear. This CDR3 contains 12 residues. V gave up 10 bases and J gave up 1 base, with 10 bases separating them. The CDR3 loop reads CATQAGNTEAFF. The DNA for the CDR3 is TGTGCCACCCAGGCAGGGAACACTGAAGCTTTCTTT.

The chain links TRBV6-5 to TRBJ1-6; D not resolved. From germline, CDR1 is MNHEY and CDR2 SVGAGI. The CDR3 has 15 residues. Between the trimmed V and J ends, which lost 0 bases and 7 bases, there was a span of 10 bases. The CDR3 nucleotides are TGTGCCAGCAGTTACTCGGCGAGGTGGAATTCACCCCTCCACTTT. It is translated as CASSYSARWNSPLHF.

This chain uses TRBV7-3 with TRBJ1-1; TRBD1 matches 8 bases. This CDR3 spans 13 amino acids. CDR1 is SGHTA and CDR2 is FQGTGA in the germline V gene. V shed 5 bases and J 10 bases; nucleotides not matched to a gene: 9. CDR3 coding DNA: TGTGCCAGCAGCCCCGACAGGGGTGGTGTAGCTTTCTTT. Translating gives CASSPDRGGVAFF.

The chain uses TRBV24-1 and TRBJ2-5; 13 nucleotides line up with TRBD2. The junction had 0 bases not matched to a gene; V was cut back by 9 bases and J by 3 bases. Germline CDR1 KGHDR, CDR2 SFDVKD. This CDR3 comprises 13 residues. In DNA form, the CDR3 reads TGTGCCACCGGACTAGCGGGGGAAGAGACCCAGTACTTC. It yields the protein CATGLAGEETQYF.

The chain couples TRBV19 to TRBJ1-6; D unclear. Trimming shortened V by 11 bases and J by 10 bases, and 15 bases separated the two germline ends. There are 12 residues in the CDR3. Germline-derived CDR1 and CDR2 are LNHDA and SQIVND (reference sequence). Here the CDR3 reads CASTGRGSPLHF. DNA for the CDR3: TGTGCCTCCACGGGAAGAGGCTCACCCCTCCACTTT.

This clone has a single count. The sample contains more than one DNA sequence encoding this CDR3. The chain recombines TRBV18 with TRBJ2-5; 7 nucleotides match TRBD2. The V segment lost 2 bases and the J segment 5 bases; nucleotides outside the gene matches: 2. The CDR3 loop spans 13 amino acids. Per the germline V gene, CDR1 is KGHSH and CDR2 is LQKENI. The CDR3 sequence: CASSPGLEETQYF. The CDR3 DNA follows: TGTGCCAGCTCACCAGGACTAGAGGAGACCCAGTACTTC.

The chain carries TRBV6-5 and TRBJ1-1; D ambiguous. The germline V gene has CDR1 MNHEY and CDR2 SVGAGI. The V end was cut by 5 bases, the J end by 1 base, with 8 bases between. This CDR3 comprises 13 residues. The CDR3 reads CASSTTSNTEAFF. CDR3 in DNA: TGTGCCAGCAGTACCACTTCGAACACTGAAGCTTTCTTT.

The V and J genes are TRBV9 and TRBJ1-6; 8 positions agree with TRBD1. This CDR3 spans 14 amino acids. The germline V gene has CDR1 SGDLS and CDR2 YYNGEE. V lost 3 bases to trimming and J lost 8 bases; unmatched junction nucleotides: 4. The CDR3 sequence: CASSAGQAYSPLHF. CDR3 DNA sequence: TGTGCCAGCAGCGCGGGACAGGCCTATTCACCCCTCCACTTT.

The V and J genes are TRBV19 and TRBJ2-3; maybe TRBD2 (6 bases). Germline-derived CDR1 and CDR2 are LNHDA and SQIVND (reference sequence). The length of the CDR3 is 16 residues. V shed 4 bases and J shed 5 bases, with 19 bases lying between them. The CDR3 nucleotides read TGTGCCAGTAGTACACCTTTTCGGGAGCCGGTAGATACGCAGTATTTT. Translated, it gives CASSTPFREPVDTQYF.

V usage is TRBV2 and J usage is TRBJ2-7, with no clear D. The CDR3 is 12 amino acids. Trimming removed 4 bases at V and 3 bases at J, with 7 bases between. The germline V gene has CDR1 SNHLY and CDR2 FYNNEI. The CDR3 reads CASSVVNYEQYF. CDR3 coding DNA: TGTGCCAGCAGTGTTGTAAACTACGAGCAGTACTTC.

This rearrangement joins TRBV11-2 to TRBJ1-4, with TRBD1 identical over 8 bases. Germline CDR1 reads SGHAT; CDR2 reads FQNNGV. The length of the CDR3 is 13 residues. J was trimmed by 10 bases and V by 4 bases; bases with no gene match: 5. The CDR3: CASSSGTGLKLFF. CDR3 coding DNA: TGTGCCAGCAGCTCCGGGACAGGCCTAAAACTGTTTTTT.

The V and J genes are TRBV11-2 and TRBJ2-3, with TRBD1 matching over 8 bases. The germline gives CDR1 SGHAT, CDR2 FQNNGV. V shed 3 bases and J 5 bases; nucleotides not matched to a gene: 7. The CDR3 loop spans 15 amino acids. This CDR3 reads CASSFSGGVGDTQYF. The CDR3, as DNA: TGTGCCAGCAGCTTTTCAGGGGGCGTTGGAGATACGCAGTATTTT.

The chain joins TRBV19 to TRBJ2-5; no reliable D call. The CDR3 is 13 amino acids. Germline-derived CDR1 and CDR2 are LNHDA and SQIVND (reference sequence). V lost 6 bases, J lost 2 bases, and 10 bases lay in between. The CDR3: CASRRQRQETQYF. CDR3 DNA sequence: TGTGCCAGTAGACGACAACGGCAAGAGACCCAGTACTTC.

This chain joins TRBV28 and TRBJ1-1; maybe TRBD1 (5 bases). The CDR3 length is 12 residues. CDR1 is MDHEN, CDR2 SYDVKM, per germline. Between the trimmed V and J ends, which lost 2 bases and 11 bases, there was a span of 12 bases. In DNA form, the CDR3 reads TGTGCCAGCAGTTTACGGGGGACTACCGCTTTCTTT. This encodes CASSLRGTTAFF.

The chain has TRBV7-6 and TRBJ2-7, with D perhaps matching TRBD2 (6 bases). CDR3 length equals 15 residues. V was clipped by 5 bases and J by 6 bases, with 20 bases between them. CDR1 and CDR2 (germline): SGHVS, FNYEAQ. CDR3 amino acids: CASSPTSGTVSEQYF. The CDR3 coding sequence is TGTGCCAGCAGCCCCACCTCGGGGACTGTTAGCGAGCAGTACTTC.

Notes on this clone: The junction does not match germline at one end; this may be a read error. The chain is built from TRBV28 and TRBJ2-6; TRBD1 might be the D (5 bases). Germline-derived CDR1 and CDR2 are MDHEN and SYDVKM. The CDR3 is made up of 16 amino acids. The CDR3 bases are TGTGCCAGCAGTTTGACAATCCTTCGTGGGGCCAACGTGCTGACTTTC. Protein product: CASSLTILRGANVLTF.

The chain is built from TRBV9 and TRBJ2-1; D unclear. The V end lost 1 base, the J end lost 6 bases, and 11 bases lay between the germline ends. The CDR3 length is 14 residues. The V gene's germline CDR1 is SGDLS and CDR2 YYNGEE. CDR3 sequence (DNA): TGTGCCAGCAGCGTATTGGGCTCCGGCAATGAGCAGTTCTTC. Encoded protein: CASSVLGSGNEQFF.

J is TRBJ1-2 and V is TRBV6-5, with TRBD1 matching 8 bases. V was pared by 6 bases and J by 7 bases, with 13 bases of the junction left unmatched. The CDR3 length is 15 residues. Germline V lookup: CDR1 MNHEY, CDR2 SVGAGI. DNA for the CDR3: TGTGCCAGCAGACCCGTGGACAGGGCGAATATTGGCTACACCTTC. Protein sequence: CASRPVDRANIGYTF.

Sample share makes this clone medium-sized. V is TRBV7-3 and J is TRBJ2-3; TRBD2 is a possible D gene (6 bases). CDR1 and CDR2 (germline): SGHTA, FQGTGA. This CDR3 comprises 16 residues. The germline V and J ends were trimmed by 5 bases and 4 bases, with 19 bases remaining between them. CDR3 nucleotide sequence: TGTGCCAGCAGCCAAGCCGGGACTGGGAATTCAGATACGCAGTATTTT. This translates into CASSQAGTGNSDTQYF.

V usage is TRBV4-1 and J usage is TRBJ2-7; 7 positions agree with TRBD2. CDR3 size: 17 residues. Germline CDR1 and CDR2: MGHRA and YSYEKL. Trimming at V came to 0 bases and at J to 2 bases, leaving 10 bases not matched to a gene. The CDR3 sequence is CASSQDIRGGDPYEQYF. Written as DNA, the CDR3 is TGCGCCAGCAGCCAAGATATTCGCGGGGGTGATCCCTACGAGCAGTACTTC.

The CDR3 bases are TGTGCCAGCAGTTTAGGCAGGACCTACGAGCAGTACTTC. Amino acid sequence: CASSLGRTYEQYF. The chain employs TRBV12-3 or TRBV12-4 and TRBJ2-7; D is uncertain. CDR3 length: 13 amino acids. V was clipped by 1 base and J by 2 bases, with 6 bases between them.

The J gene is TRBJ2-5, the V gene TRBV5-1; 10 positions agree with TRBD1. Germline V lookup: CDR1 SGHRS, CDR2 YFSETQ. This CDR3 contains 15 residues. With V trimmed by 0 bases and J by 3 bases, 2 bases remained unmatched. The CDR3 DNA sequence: TGCGCCAGCAGCTTGGGGGGGACAGGGGAAGAGACCCAGTACTTC. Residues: CASSLGGTGEETQYF.

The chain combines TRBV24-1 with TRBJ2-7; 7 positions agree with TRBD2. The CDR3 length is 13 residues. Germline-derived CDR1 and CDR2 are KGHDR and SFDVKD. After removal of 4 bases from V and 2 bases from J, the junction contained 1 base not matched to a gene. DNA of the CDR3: TGTGCCACCAGTGACGCGGGGGCCTACGAGCAGTACTTC. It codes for CATSDAGAYEQYF.

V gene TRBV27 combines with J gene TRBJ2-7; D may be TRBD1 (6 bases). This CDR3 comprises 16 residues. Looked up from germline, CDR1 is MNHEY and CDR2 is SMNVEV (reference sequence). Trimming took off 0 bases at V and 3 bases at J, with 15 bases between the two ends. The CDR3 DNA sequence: TGTGCCAGCAGTTTATCCCCCAGGGGCGACTTCTACGAGCAGTACTTC. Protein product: CASSLSPRGDFYEQYF.

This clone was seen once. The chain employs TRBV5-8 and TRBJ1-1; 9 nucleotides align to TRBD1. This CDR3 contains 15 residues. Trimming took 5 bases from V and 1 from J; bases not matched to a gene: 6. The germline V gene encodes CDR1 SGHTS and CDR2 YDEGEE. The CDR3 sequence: CASRPNRGPNTEAFF. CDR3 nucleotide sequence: TGTGCCAGCAGACCGAACAGGGGGCCGAACACTGAAGCTTTCTTT.

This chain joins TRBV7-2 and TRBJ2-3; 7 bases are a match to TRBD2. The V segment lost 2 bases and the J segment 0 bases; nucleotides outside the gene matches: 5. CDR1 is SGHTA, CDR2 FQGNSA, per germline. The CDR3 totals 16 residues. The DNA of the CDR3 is TGTGCCAGCAGCTTAAGAGGGAGGGGTAGCACAGATACGCAGTATTTT. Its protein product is CASSLRGRGSTDTQYF.

This CDR3 reads CASSSLDRGPYEQYF. The CDR3 DNA sequence: TGTGCCAGCAGTTCCCTCGACAGGGGGCCCTACGAGCAGTACTTC. This chain uses TRBV27 with TRBJ2-7; 10 nucleotides line up with TRBD1. Germline CDR1 reads MNHEY; CDR2 reads SMNVEV (reference sequence). V lost 4 bases to trimming and J lost 2 bases; unmatched junction nucleotides: 5. The CDR3 covers 15 residues.

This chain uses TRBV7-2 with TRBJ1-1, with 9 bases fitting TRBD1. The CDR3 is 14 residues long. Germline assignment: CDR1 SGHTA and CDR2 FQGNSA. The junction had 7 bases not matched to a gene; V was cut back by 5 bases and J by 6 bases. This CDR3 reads CASSKQGAKAEAFF. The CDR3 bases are TGTGCCAGCAGCAAACAGGGGGCGAAGGCTGAAGCTTTCTTT.